These 4 T cell receptor beta chains originate from one sample sequenced in a study of T cells in Graves' hyperthyroidism and ophthalmopathy. Authors of the study amplified TCR beta CDR3 regions from RNA transcripts. Using the HTBI primer set, a first-round RT-PCR was run on the TCR CDR3. In TCRdb, the multiplex PCR reads were re-called with MiXCR into one record per CDR3 protein. The repertoire holds about 350,000 distinct CDR3 sequences, about 14% seen once, with around 23% in the top ten. What was sequenced was blood. The receptors were gathered from a woman aged 25 to 45 with Graves' hyperthyroidism.

The sample holds many counts of this clonotype. V is TRBV2 and J is TRBJ2-3; D might be TRBD2 (6 bases). The V end lost 0 bases, the J end lost 2 bases, and 12 bases lay between the germline ends. This CDR3 comprises 16 residues. Germline V gives CDR1 SNHLY, CDR2 FYNNEI. The CDR3 sequence: CASSEALLAATDTQYF. The CDR3 nucleotides read TGTGCCAGCAGTGAAGCTCTGTTAGCGGCCACAGATACGCAGTATTTT.

This clonotype was seen a few times. This chain uses TRBV5-8 with TRBJ2-3; 7 nucleotides align to TRBD2. The CDR3 has 16 amino acids. With 6 bases clipped from V and 6 bases from J, the junction kept 16 bases outside the gene matches. Germline V gene lookup returns CDR1 SGHTS and CDR2 YDEGEE. CDR3 sequence reads: CASTPGGTTLLDTQYF. In DNA form, the CDR3 reads TGTGCCAGCACCCCGGGTGGGACTACCCTTTTGGATACGCAGTATTTT. Full variable domain (outside the CDR3, taken from reference TRBV5-8 and TRBJ2-3): EAGVTQSPTHLIKTRGQQATLRCSPISGHTSVYWYQQALGLGLQFLLWYDEGEERNRGNFPPRFSGRQFPNYSSELNVNALELEDSALYLCASTPGGTTLLDTQYFGPGTRLTVL.

For this clonotype: A read error may be the cause here, since a much bigger clone is one base away. The V and J genes are TRBV5-1 and TRBJ1-4; D is unresolved. From germline, CDR1 is SGHRS and CDR2 YFSETQ. V dropped 0 bases and J dropped 8 bases, with 17 bases sitting between them. The CDR3 contains 16 residues. The CDR3 DNA reads TGCGCCAGCAGCTTGGGAAACGGCGGGGAGAAGGAAAAACTGTTTTTT. This translates into CASSLGNGGEKEKLFF.

The chain employs TRBV9 and TRBJ2-2; D call uncertain. This CDR3 region has 12 residues. The germline CDR1 and CDR2 sequences are SGDLS and YYNGEE. Trimming took 3 bases from V and 8 from J, leaving 8 bases between them. DNA of the CDR3: TGTGCCAGCAGCGCCGACCCTGGGGAGCTGTTTTTT. It yields the protein CASSADPGELFF.